Listed below are T cell receptor beta chains from one sample, sequenced in a study of cytomegalovirus exposure and HLA in healthy donors. Measured with immunoSEQ multiplex PCR; TCRdb has only the in-frame clones, and not every one. The data show fewer than 300,000 clones, around 86% seen once. The specimen sequenced was PBMCs. These receptors all come from a man aged 35 to 55 in good health and CMV-seropositive. The CDR3 runs from the conserved cysteine through the conserved F or W. The D gene is left open where the match is weak. For some rows the clone size is stated as once, few or many, or as a class when expanded; others skip it.

clone_size,v_call,d_call,j_call,cdr3_nt,cdr3_aa
.,TRBV10-3,.,TRBJ1-2,TGTGCCATCAGTGAGAACAGCTTCTATGGCTACACCTTC,CAISENSFYGYTF
.,TRBV12-2,.,TRBJ2-7,TGTGCAAGTCGCTTAGACGGACAGGGACTTTCCTACGAGCAGTACTTC,CASRLDGQGLSYEQYF
once,TRBV18,TRBD2,TRBJ2-3,TGTGCCAGCTCCCTCGGACTAGCGGGAGGGCCATCAGATACGCAGTATTTT,CASSLGLAGGPSDTQYF
.,TRBV7-9,.,TRBJ2-1,TGTGCCAGCAGCCCGACCGGGCTTCCAGGGGATGAGCAGTTCTTC,CASSPTGLPGDEQFF
.,TRBV11-3,TRBD1,TRBJ1-2,TGTGCCAGCAGCCCTCGGACAGGGGAGGAAAACTATGGCTACACCTTC,CASSPRTGEENYGYTF
.,TRBV19,.,TRBJ2-7,TGTGCCAGTAGTATAATTTGGGGAACAGGCTACGAGCAGTACTTC,CASSIIWGTGYEQYF
.,TRBV27,TRBD2,TRBJ2-1,TGTGCCAGCAGTTTTCTCACCGGGGGGGCGGGTTCCTACAATGAGCAGTTCTTC,CASSFLTGGAGSYNEQFF
.,TRBV10-1,.,TRBJ2-3,TGCGCCAGCAGTGGTGACTGGAACACAGATACGCAGTATTTT,CASSGDWNTDTQYF
few,TRBV10-3,.,TRBJ1-4,TGTGCCATCAGTGAGATACTGCGAAATGAAAAACTGTTTTTT,CAISEILRNEKLFF
.,TRBV6-5,TRBD1,TRBJ1-4,TGTGCCAGCAGTTACGGGGGACAGGTTTGGGAAAAACTGTTTTTT,CASSYGGQVWEKLFF
.,TRBV7-9,.,TRBJ2-2,TGTGCCAGCAACACAATGGGTAGCGGAAGACGCACCGGGGAGCTGTTTTTT,CASNTMGSGRRTGELFF
.,TRBV6-5,.,TRBJ1-5,TGTGCCAGCAGTTATTCGTTCAGGGGAGGCAATCAGCCCCAGCATTTT,CASSYSFRGGNQPQHF
.,TRBV15,TRBD2,TRBJ2-7,TGTGCCACCAGCAGCATCCCGCTAGCGGGAGACTACGAGCAGTACTTC,CATSSIPLAGDYEQYF
.,TRBV5-1,TRBD2,TRBJ2-1,TGCGCCAGCAGCTTAGGGACTAGTTGGAATGAGCAGTTCTTC,CASSLGTSWNEQFF
.,TRBV14,.,TRBJ2-5,TGTGCCAGCAGCCAAGTTTTCAGGGGCCGGGAGACCCAGTACTTC,CASSQVFRGRETQYF
.,TRBV19,.,TRBJ1-5,TGTGCCAGTAGTCCAGGGGCGAGGCCCCAGCATTTT,CASSPGARPQHF
.,TRBV4-1,TRBD2,TRBJ2-7,TGCGCCAGCAGCCCGGGGACTAGCGGACCCTACGAGCAGTACTTC,CASSPGTSGPYEQYF
.,TRBV9,.,TRBJ1-3,TGTGCCAGCAGCGCCCGGGACATAGGAAACACCATATATTTT,CASSARDIGNTIYF
.,TRBV7-9,TRBD2,TRBJ2-3,TGTGCCAGCAGCCGGGGGGTAGCGGCCTTGGATACGCAGTATTTT,CASSRGVAALDTQYF
.,TRBV29-1,.,TRBJ1-2,TGCAGCGTTGCGGGATTAATCGGCTATGGCTACACCTTC,CSVAGLIGYGYTF
.,TRBV28,.,TRBJ1-2,TGTGGCGTCCAGGCACCAGGCTATGGCTACACCTTC,CGVQAPGYGYTF
.,TRBV11-2,.,TRBJ2-7,TGTGCCAGCAGCTTAGACCCGAGACTAGGAGACGAGCAGTACTTC,CASSLDPRLGDEQYF
.,TRBV5-1,TRBD2,TRBJ2-5,TGCGCCAGCAGCTTGCCAGCGGGAGAAGGAGAGACCCAGTACTTC,CASSLPAGEGETQYF
.,TRBV25-1,TRBD2,TRBJ2-7,TGTGCCAGCAGAGATCACGGACTAGCGGGTTCATACGAGCAGTACTTC,CASRDHGLAGSYEQYF
.,TRBV6-5,TRBD1,TRBJ1-1,TGTGCCAGCAGAGACCCAGGGGGCATGAACACTGAAGCTTTCTTT,CASRDPGGMNTEAFF
.,TRBV16,TRBD2,TRBJ2-1,TGTGCCAGCAGCCAATTTTTCCCCACTAGCGGTTGGAATGAGCAGTTCTTC,CASSQFFPTSGWNEQFF
.,TRBV27,.,TRBJ1-1,TGTGCCAGCAGTTTATCGAGGAACACTGAAGCTTTCTTT,CASSLSRNTEAFF
.,TRBV28,.,TRBJ1-3,TGTGCCAGCAGTCCCGACAATCGGAAAGGCACCATATATTTT,CASSPDNRKGTIYF
.,TRBV28,.,TRBJ1-5,TGTGCCAGCAGTTCGATTTCCGGGACAAGAAATCAGCCCCAGCATTTT,CASSSISGTRNQPQHF
.,TRBV7-6,.,TRBJ2-7,TGTGCCAGCAGCTTAGCGCCCCAGGGAGCGGGCGAGCAGTACTTC,CASSLAPQGAGEQYF
.,TRBV7-9,TRBD1,TRBJ1-4,TGTGCCAGCAGCTTAGGGGACAGGGGGCGAGAAAAACTGTTTTTT,CASSLGDRGREKLFF
.,TRBV6-5,TRBD1,TRBJ1-3,TGTGCCAGCAGTTACGCAGGGGGCGCTGGAAACACCATATATTTT,CASSYAGGAGNTIYF
.,TRBV4-2,TRBD2,TRBJ2-1,TGTGCCAGCAGCCATCCCCCTGAGCTAGCGGGAGGGCCGGGTGAGCAGTTCTTC,CASSHPPELAGGPGEQFF
.,TRBV19,.,TRBJ1-5,TGTGCCAGTAGTATACAGGGGCCGGATCAGCCCCAGCATTTT,CASSIQGPDQPQHF
.,TRBV11-2,.,TRBJ2-1,TGTGCCAGCAGCCGGGGGAACGGCGGGGCCTACAATGAGCAGTTCTTC,CASSRGNGGAYNEQFF
.,TRBV28,TRBD1,TRBJ2-7,TGTGCCAGCAGGGGGACAGGGAGCCTTTACGAGCAGTACTTC,CASRGTGSLYEQYF
few,TRBV7-2,.,TRBJ2-3,TGTGCCAGCAGCTTAGTGCGCATAGCGAGGGGGTTCACAGATACGCAGTATTTT,CASSLVRIARGFTDTQYF
.,TRBV7-9,.,TRBJ1-3,TGTGCCAGCAGCTTAAGTGACAGTCGAAACACCATATATTTT,CASSLSDSRNTIYF
few,TRBV5-4,.,TRBJ2-7,TGTGCCAGCAGCCCTGGGACTGGGAGCTCCTACGAGCAGTACTTC,CASSPGTGSSYEQYF
.,TRBV10-2,TRBD2,TRBJ2-7,TGCGCCAGCGGTTCTAGCGGGTACCAACCACGCGAGCAGTACTTC,CASGSSGYQPREQYF
.,TRBV5-1,TRBD2,TRBJ2-3,TGCGCCAGCAGCTTGCCTAGCGGGAGGGAGACAGATACGCAGTATTTT,CASSLPSGRETDTQYF
.,TRBV25-1,TRBD1,TRBJ2-3,TGTGCCAGCGTTCCCGGGACAGGGGGAATAGATACGCAGTATTTT,CASVPGTGGIDTQYF
.,TRBV28,TRBD1,TRBJ1-1,TGTGCCAGCAGTTTAGGGACAGGGTATTTGAACACTGAAGCTTTCTTT,CASSLGTGYLNTEAFF
.,TRBV5-5,.,TRBJ2-7,TGTGCCAGCAGCTTGCCAGGCTACGAGCAGTACTTC,CASSLPGYEQYF
.,TRBV7-9,.,TRBJ2-7,TGTGCCAGCAGCTTGGGAGACCTCCGATCCCCCTCCTACGAGCAGTACTTC,CASSLGDLRSPSYEQYF
once,TRBV6-5,TRBD2,TRBJ2-7,TGTGCCAGCAGTTACAGTAGCGGGAGGGGATACGAGCAGTACTTC,CASSYSSGRGYEQYF
.,TRBV18,.,TRBJ2-3,TGTGCCAGCTCACCAACCCCTATCCGCACAGATACGCAGTATTTT,CASSPTPIRTDTQYF
.,TRBV11-3,.,TRBJ2-1,TGTGCCAGCAGCTTATCCCCAGGGGTGGGTGAGCAGTTCTTC,CASSLSPGVGEQFF
once,TRBV2,TRBD2,TRBJ2-1,TGTGCCAGCAGTGAATCGATACGGCGGGAGAGCTCCTACAATGAGCAGTTCTTC,CASSESIRRESSYNEQFF
few,TRBV6-1,.,TRBJ1-4,TGTGCCAGCGCCGGGACTAATGAAAAACTGTTTTTT,CASAGTNEKLFF
once,TRBV18,TRBD2,TRBJ2-7,TGTGCCAGCTCACCACCGAGCGGGAGTTACGAGCAGTACTTC,CASSPPSGSYEQYF
.,TRBV4-3,.,TRBJ2-3,TGCGCCAGCAGCCAAGATAGGAGGGGCCGAGATACGCAGTATTTT,CASSQDRRGRDTQYF
.,TRBV27,.,TRBJ2-5,TGTGCCAGCAGTTTTGGTACGGGCCAAGAGACCCAGTACTTC,CASSFGTGQETQYF
.,TRBV7-2,.,TRBJ1-1,TGTGCCAGCAGCTTACCCAGGGAATCTGAAGCTTTCTTT,CASSLPRESEAFF